The rows below give T cell receptor beta chains drawn from one sample of a study of shared clonotypes between healthy human individuals. TCRdb's table, derived via immunoSEQ multiplex PCR, lists solely in-frame clones and lacks some. The sample yields over a million clones, approximately 68% seen once. What was sequenced was memory CD4+ T cells sorted from blood. The receptors shown here come from a man aged 18 to 29 in good health. CDR3s include the opening cysteine and the closing phenylalanine or tryptophan. The D gene is left open where the match is weak. Clone size is not always given. Where it is, it says once, few, many or a class for expanded clones.

TRBD2	TRBV4-3	TRBJ2-5	-	CASSQETSGSPRWETQYF	TGCGCCAGCAGCCAAGAAACTAGCGGGAGCCCTCGGTGGGAGACCCAGTACTTC
-	TRBV7-9	TRBJ1-5	-	CASSLDSQGQPQHF	TGTGCCAGCAGCTTAGATAGCCAGGGCCAGCCCCAGCATTTT
-	TRBV7-9	TRBJ2-5	-	CASSLKDSRETQYF	TGTGCCAGCAGCTTAAAGGACAGCCGGGAGACCCAGTACTTC
TRBD2	TRBV28	TRBJ2-1	few	CASRRGLAVNEQFF	TGTGCCAGCAGGCGGGGACTAGCGGTCAATGAGCAGTTCTTC
-	TRBV6-1	TRBJ2-2	-	CASSVWQTTGELFF	TGTGCCAGCAGTGTTTGGCAAACTACCGGGGAGCTGTTTTTT
TRBD2	TRBV30	TRBJ2-3	-	CAWKLAGQYLGTDTQYF	TGTGCCTGGAAGTTAGCGGGACAATACCTGGGCACAGATACGCAGTATTTT
-	TRBV10-3	TRBJ2-7	once	CAISEMISGRSEQYF	TGTGCCATCAGTGAGATGATTTCTGGGCGTTCCGAGCAGTACTTC
-	TRBV25-1	TRBJ2-7	-	CASKWESEQYF	TGTGCCAGCAAATGGGAGTCCGAGCAGTACTTC
-	TRBV15	TRBJ1-2	-	CATSTREPYGYTF	TGTGCCACCAGCACCCGAGAACCCTATGGCTACACCTTC
-	TRBV7-9	TRBJ2-7	-	CASGGAYEQYF	TGTGCCAGTGGAGGAGCCTACGAGCAGTACTTC
TRBD1	TRBV5-1	TRBJ2-1	-	CASSSGTASSYNEQFF	TGCGCCAGCAGCTCCGGGACAGCCAGCTCCTACAATGAGCAGTTCTTC
-	TRBV10-1	TRBJ1-3	-	CASSEGSSGNTIYF	TGCGCCAGCAGTGAAGGGTCGAGTGGAAACACCATATATTTT
-	TRBV5-6	TRBJ2-1	-	CASSLSTGSRSFNEQFF	TGTGCCAGCAGCTTGAGTACAGGGTCCCGTAGTTTCAATGAGCAGTTCTTC
-	TRBV5-6	TRBJ2-3	few	CASSLGATDTQYF	TGTGCCAGCAGCTTAGGCGCCACAGATACGCAGTATTTT
-	TRBV9	TRBJ1-3	-	CASSLAGGNTIYF	TGTGCCAGCAGCTTAGCGGGTGGAAACACCATATATTTT
-	TRBV27	TRBJ2-5	-	CASSPPGSALETQYF	TGTGCCAGCAGTCCCCCGGGTAGCGCCCTAGAGACCCAGTACTTC
TRBD1	TRBV6-5	TRBJ2-1	-	CATAARTGDNEQFF	TGTGCCACCGCAGCTCGGACAGGGGACAATGAGCAGTTCTTC
TRBD1	TRBV11-2	TRBJ2-1	once	CASGGQGTYNEQFF	TGTGCCAGCGGGGGACAGGGGACATACAATGAGCAGTTCTTC
-	TRBV10-3	TRBJ2-5	once	CAISQDRETQYF	TGTGCCATCAGTCAAGACAGGGAGACCCAGTACTTC
-	TRBV5-4	TRBJ1-2	-	CASRSGQTLTNYGYTF	TGTGCCAGCAGGAGCGGACAGACTCTAACTAACTATGGCTACACCTTC
TRBD1	TRBV5-1	TRBJ2-7	-	CASKDRDSSYEQYF	TGCGCCAGCAAGGATAGGGACAGCTCCTACGAGCAGTACTTC
-	TRBV7-2	TRBJ1-2	once	CASSLAGARYGYTF	TGTGCCAGCAGCTTAGCCGGGGCTAGATATGGCTACACCTTC
-	TRBV27	TRBJ1-4	-	CASSFAQPWEKLFF	TGTGCCAGCAGTTTCGCTCAGCCTTGGGAAAAACTGTTTTTT
-	TRBV30	TRBJ1-3	-	CAFGSFSGNTIYF	TGTGCCTTTGGTAGTTTTTCTGGAAACACCATATATTTT
-	TRBV6-5	TRBJ2-3	-	CASSPGTNPGDTQYF	TGTGCCAGCAGCCCCGGGACGAACCCGGGAGATACGCAGTATTTT